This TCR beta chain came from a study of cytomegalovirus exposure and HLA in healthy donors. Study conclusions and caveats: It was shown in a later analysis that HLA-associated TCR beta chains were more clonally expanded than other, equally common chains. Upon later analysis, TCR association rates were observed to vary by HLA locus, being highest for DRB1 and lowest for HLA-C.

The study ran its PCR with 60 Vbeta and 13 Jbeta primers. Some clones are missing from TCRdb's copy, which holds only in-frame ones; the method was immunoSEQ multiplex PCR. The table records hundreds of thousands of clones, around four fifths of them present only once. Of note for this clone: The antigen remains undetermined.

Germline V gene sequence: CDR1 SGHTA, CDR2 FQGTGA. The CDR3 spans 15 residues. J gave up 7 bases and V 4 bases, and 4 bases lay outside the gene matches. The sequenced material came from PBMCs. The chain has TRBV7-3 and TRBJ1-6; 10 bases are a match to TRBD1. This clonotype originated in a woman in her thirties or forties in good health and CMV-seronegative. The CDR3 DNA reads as TGTGCCAGCAGCTCCCGGACAGGGGGGAATTCACCCCTCCACTTT. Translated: CASSSRTGGNSPLHF. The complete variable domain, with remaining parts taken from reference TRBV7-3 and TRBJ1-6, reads GAGVSQTPSNKVTEKGKYVELRCDPISGHTALYWYRQSLGQGPEFLIYFQGTGAADDSGLPNDRFFAVRPEGSVSTLKIQRTERGDSAVYLCASSSRTGGNSPLHFGNGTRLTVT.